A single sample gave rise to the 10 T cell receptor beta chains below, sequenced in a study of T cells in Graves' hyperthyroidism and ophthalmopathy (dated by TCRdb to 2018 to 2020). Libraries were made using multiplex PCR. TCRdb names Illumina HiSeq 2000 as the instrument used. The TCR beta CDR3 regions were amplified from the RNA transcripts. The TCR CDR3 was subjected to a first round of RT-PCR using the HTBI primer set and the Qiagen OneStep RT-PCR kit. Using fastp trimming at Q25 and MiXCR clonotype assembly, TCRdb reanalyzed the public sequencing data and kept in-frame beta chains. Every CDR3 protein is listed once, alongside the most common genes and DNA of its rows. The sample records fewer than 450,000 distinct CDR3 sequences, about 18% of which are singletons. The top ten constitute 30% to 40% of the sample. The sequencing input was blood. The receptors come from a woman aged 25-40 years with Graves' hyperthyroidism that later progressed to Graves' ophthalmopathy.

The J gene is TRBJ1-3, the V gene TRBV20-1; D perhaps matches TRBD1 (5 bases). V was shortened by 1 base and J by 4 bases, with 14 bases between the two germline ends. Germline V gene data show CDR1 as DFQATT and CDR2 as SNEGSKA (reference sequence). This CDR3 contains 15 residues. The CDR3 DNA is TGCAGTGCTAGAGGGCACGAGGGGAACGGAAACACCATATATTTT. Protein: CSARGHEGNGNTIYF.

In its sample, this clonotype was seen a few times. The chain recombines TRBV5-4 with TRBJ2-3; no firm D call. The germline gives CDR1 SGHNT, CDR2 YYREEE (reference sequence). V dropped 4 bases and J dropped 4 bases, with 7 bases sitting between them. This CDR3 has 12 residues. CDR3 DNA sequence: TGTGCCAGCAGCCCAAACTCAGATACGCAGTATTTT. Translating gives CASSPNSDTQYF.

This clonotype came up many times. The chain has TRBV7-9 and TRBJ1-2; 7 bases line up with TRBD1. Unmatched junction bases numbered 7, after V lost 2 bases and J lost 7 bases. The CDR3 loop spans 14 amino acids. The germline gives CDR1 SEHNR, CDR2 FQNEAQ (reference sequence). The CDR3 reads CASSLIEGASGYTF. CDR3 nucleotide sequence: TGTGCCAGCAGCTTAATTGAGGGGGCTAGTGGCTACACCTTC.

Many counts were recorded for this clonotype. This chain uses TRBV19 with TRBJ2-3; D not resolved. V lost 3 bases and J lost 1, with 8 bases in between. CDR1 and CDR2 (germline): LNHDA, SQIVND (reference sequence). There are 14 residues in the CDR3. Here the CDR3 DNA reads TGTGCCAGTAGTATCAAGGGTGGCACAGATACGCAGTATTTT. Its translation: CASSIKGGTDTQYF.

This clonotype was observed at least ten times. The chain couples TRBV6-1 to TRBJ2-5; 9 bases fit TRBD1. The trim removed 6 bases at V and 5 bases at J, leaving 7 bases unmatched. The CDR3 is made up of 14 amino acids. The germline V gene encodes CDR1 MNHNS and CDR2 SASEGT. CDR3 residues: CASSATGGRETQYF. The CDR3 region has the DNA TGTGCCAGCAGCGCTACAGGGGGCAGGGAGACCCAGTACTTC.

This clonotype came up many times. The chain has TRBV6-5 and TRBJ1-2; D remains unclear. Germline CDR1 and CDR2: MNHEY and SVGAGI. The CDR3 sequence is 17 residues long. V shed 0 bases and J shed 2 bases, with 16 bases lying between them. The CDR3 loop reads CASSYSIPEYSNYGYTF. The DNA of the CDR3 is TGTGCCAGCAGTTACTCGATCCCCGAGTACTCCAACTATGGCTACACCTTC.

This clonotype was counted at least ten times. The V gene is TRBV3-1, the J gene TRBJ1-2; 8 bases fit TRBD1. J gave up 4 bases and V 4 bases, and 8 bases lay outside the gene matches. CDR1 is LGHDT and CDR2 is YNNKEL in the germline V gene (reference sequence). The CDR3 length is 15 residues. The CDR3 nucleotides are TGTGCCAGCAGCCCCTCAGGGGGCTCGGGCTATGGCTACACCTTC. It yields the protein CASSPSGGSGYGYTF.

This clonotype came up many times. The chain links TRBV19 to TRBJ2-1; D gene ambiguous. The germline V and J ends were trimmed by 5 bases and 5 bases, with 16 bases remaining between them. Germline lookup yields CDR1 LNHDA and CDR2 SQIVND (reference sequence). This CDR3 contains 15 residues. CDR3 in amino acids: CASSETLRNNNEQFF. CDR3 nucleotides: TGTGCCAGTAGTGAGACCCTCCGAAATAACAATGAGCAGTTCTTC.

On this clonotype: A much larger clone lies a single base off, so this may be a read error. The DNA for the CDR3 is TGTGCCGGTGGCCGGGACTCTAACCACGGTGAGCAGTTCTTC. This translates into CAGGRDSNHGEQFF. The chain carries TRBV2 and TRBJ2-1; D possibly corresponds to TRBD2 (6 bases). V was pared by 11 bases and J by 9 bases, with 23 bases between. The CDR3 spans 14 residues. Germline values: CDR1 SNHLY, CDR2 FYNNEI. The variable domain in full, completed from reference TRBV2 and TRBJ2-1, reads EPEVTQTPSHQVTQMGQEVILRCVPISNHLYFYWYRQILGQKVEFLVSFYNNEISEKSEIFDDQFSVERPDGSNFTLKIRSTKLEDSAMYFCAGGRDSNHGEQFFGPGTRLTVL.

V gene TRBV6-1 combines with J gene TRBJ1-2; D gene ambiguous. Germline V gene data show CDR1 as MNHNS and CDR2 as SASEGT. The CDR3 totals 13 residues. The germline V and J ends were trimmed by 6 bases and 2 bases, with 10 bases remaining between them. CDR3 loop: CASRMTFNYGYTF. Written as DNA, the CDR3 is TGTGCCAGCAGGATGACTTTCAACTATGGCTACACCTTC.